This TCR beta chain was profiled in a study of T cell responses to AZD1222 COVID-19 vaccine. CDR1 and CDR2 from the germline V gene are SGHTS and YDEGEE. The CDR3 extends over 12 amino acids. The ends were cut back, 0 bases at V and 8 bases at J, with 5 bases in the middle. Profiled with immunoSEQ multiplex PCR; TCRdb holds only in-frame clones, not every one. Of tens of thousands of clones listed, around 90% are singletons. The sequences come from peripheral blood, collected on day 0 of AZD1222 vaccination. The TCR comes from an adult in good health. The rearrangement joins TRBV5-8 to TRBJ1-4; no clear D gene. The CDR3 nucleotides are TGTGCCAGCAGCTTGGATGGGGAAAAACTGTTTTTT. This encodes CASSLDGEKLFF.